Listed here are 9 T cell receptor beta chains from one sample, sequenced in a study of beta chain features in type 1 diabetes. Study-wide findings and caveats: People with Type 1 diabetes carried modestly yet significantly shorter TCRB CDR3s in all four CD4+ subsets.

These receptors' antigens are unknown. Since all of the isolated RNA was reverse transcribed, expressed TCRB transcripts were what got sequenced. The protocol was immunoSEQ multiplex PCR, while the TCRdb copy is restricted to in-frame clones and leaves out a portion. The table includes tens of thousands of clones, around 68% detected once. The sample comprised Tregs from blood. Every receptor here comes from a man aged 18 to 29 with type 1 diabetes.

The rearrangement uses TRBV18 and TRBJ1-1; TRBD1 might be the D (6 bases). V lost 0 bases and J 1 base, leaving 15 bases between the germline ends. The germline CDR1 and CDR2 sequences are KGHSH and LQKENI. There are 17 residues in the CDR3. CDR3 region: CASSPPVRGSPNTEAFF. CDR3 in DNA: TGTGCCAGCTCACCACCGGTCAGGGGCTCCCCGAACACTGAAGCTTTCTTT. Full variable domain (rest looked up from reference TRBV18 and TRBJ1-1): NAGVMQNPRHLVRRRGQEARLRCSPMKGHSHVYWYRQLPEEGLKFMVYLQKENIIDESGMPKERFSAEFPKEGPSILRIQQVVRGDSAAYFCASSPPVRGSPNTEAFFGQGTRLTVV.

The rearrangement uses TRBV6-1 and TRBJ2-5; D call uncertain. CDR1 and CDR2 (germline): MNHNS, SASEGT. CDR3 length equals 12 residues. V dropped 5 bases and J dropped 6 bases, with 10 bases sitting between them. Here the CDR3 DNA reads TGTGCCAGCAGTCTCTATGTCAAGACCCAGTACTTC. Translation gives CASSLYVKTQYF.

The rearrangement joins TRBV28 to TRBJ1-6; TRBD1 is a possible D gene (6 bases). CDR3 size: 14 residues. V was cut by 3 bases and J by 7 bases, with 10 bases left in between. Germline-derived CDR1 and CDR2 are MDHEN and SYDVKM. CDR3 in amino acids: CASSFGGRNSPLHF. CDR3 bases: TGTGCCAGCAGTTTCGGGGGGCGGAATTCACCCCTCCACTTT.

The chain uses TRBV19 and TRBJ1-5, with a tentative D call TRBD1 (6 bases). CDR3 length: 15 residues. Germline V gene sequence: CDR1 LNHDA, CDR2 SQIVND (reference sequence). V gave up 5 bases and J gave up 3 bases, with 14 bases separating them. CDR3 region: CASSPRNRVNQPQHF. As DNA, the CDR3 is TGTGCCAGTAGTCCCAGAAACAGGGTCAATCAGCCCCAGCATTTT.

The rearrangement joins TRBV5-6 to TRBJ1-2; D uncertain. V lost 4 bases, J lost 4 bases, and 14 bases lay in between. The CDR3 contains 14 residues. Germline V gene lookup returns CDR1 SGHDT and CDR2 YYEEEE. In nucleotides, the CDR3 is TGTGCCAGCAGCAGCCAGGAACTCCGCTATGGCTACACCTTC. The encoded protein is CASSSQELRYGYTF.

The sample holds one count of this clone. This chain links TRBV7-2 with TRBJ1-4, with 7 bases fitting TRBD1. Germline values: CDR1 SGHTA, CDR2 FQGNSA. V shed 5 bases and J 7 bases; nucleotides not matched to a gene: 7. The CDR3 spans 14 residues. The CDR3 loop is CASSRQGWGEKLFF. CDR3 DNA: TGTGCCAGCAGCCGACAGGGATGGGGTGAAAAACTGTTTTTT. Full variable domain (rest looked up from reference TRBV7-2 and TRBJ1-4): GAGVSQSPSNKVTEKGKDVELRCDPISGHTALYWYRQSLGQGLEFLIYFQGNSAPDKSGLPSDRFSAERTGGSVSTLTIQRTQQEDSAVYLCASSRQGWGEKLFFGSGTQLSVL.

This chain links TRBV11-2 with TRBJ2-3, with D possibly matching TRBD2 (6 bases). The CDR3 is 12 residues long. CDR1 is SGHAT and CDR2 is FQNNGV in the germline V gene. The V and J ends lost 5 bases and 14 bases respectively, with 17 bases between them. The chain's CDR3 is CASSPDRDWVYF. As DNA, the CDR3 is TGTGCCAGCAGCCCGGACCGGGACTGGGTGTATTTT.

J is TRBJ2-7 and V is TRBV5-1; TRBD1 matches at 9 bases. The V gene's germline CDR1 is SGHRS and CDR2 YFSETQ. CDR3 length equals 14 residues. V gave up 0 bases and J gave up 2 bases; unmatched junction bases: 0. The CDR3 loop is CASSLGDRAYEQYF. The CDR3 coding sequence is TGCGCCAGCAGCTTGGGGGACAGGGCCTACGAGCAGTACTTC.

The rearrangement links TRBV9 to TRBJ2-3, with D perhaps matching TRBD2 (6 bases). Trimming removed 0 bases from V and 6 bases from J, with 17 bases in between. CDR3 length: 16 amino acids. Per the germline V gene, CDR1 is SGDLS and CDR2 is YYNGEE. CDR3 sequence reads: CASSVGGRGVVDTQYF. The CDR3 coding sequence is TGTGCCAGCAGCGTAGGGGGTCGCGGGGTAGTTGATACGCAGTATTTT.